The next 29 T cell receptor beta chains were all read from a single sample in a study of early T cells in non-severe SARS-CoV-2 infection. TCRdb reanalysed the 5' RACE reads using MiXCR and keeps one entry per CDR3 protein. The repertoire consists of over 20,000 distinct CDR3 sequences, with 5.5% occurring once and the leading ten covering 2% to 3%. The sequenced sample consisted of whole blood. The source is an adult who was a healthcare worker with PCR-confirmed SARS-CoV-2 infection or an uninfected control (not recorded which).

CDR3 amino acids: CASSKLAGGGYEQYF. The CDR3, as DNA: TGTGCCAGTAGTAAGCTAGCGGGGGGCGGATACGAGCAGTACTTC. The V call is TRBV19, the J call TRBJ2-7, with 11 positions matching TRBD2. Trimming removed 4 bases from V and 4 bases from J; junction bases left unmatched: 6. The CDR3 length is 15 residues. Germline assignment: CDR1 LNHDA and CDR2 SQIVND (reference sequence).

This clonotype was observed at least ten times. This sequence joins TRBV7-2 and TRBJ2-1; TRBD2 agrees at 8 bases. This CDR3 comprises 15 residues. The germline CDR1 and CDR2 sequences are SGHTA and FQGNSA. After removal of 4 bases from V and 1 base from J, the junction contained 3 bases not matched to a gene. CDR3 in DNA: TGTGCCAGCAGCTCTTCTAGCGGGTCCTACAATGAGCAGTTCTTC. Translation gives CASSSSSGSYNEQFF. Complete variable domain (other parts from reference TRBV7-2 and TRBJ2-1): GAGVSQSPSNKVTEKGKDVELRCDPISGHTALYWYRQSLGQGLEFLIYFQGNSAPDKSGLPSDRFSAERTGGSVSTLTIQRTQQEDSAVYLCASSSSSGSYNEQFFGPGTRLTVL.

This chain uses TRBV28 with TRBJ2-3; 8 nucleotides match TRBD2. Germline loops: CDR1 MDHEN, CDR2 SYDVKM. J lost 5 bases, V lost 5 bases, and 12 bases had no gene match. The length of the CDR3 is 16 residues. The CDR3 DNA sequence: TGTGCCAGCAGTCTACGGGGGGGCCGGGGAGGAGATACGCAGTATTTT. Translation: CASSLRGGRGGDTQYF.

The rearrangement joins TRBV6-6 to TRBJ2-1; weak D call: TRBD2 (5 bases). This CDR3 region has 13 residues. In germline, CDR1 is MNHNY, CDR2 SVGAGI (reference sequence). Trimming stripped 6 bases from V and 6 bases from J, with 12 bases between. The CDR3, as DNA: TGTGCCAGCAGCTACCTCGGGGTCAATGAGCAGTTCTTC. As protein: CASSYLGVNEQFF.

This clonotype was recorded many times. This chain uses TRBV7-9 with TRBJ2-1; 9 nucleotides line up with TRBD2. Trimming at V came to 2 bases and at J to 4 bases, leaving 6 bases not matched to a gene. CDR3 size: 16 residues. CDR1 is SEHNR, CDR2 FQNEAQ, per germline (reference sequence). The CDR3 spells CASSLSSGGFYNEQFF. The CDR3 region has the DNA TGTGCCAGCAGCTTATCGAGCGGGGGGTTTTACAATGAGCAGTTCTTC. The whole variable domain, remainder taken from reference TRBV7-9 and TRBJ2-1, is DTGVSQNPRHKITKRGQNVTFRCDPISEHNRLYWYRQTLGQGPEFLTYFQNEAQLEKSRLLSDRFSAERPKGSFSTLEIQRTEQGDSAMYLCASSLSSGGFYNEQFFGPGTRLTVL.

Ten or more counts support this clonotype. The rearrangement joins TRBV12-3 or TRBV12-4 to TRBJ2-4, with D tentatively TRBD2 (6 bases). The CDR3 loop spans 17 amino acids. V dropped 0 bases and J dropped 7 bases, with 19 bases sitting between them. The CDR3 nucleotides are TGTGCCAGCAGTTTAGCGAGTGGTAGCGGTTGGGGGAACATTCAGTACTTC. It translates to CASSLASGSGWGNIQYF.

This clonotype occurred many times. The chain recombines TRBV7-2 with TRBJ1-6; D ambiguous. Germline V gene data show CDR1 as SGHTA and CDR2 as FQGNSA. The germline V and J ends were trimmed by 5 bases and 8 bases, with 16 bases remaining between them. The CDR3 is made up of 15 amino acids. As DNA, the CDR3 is TGTGCCAGCAGCGATCAGGTCGTAGCGGATTCACCCCTCCACTTT. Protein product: CASSDQVVADSPLHF.

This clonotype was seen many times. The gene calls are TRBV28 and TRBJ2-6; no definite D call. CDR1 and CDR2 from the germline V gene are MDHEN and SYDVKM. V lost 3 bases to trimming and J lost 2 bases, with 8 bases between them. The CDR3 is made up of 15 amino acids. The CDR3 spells CASSFPQAGANVLTF. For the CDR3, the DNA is TGTGCCAGCAGTTTCCCACAAGCTGGGGCCAACGTCCTGACTTTC.

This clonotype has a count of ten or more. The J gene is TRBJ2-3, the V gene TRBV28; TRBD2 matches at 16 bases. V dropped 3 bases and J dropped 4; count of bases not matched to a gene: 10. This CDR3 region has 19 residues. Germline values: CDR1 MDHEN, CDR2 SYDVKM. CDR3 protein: CASSLPRGTSGGAADTQYF. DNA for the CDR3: TGTGCCAGCAGTTTGCCCCGAGGGACTAGCGGGGGGGCGGCAGATACGCAGTATTTT.

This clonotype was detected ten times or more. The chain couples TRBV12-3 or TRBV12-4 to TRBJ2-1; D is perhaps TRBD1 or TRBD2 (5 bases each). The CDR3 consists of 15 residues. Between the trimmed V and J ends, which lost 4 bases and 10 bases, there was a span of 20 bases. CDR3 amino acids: CASSYRGQPTTEQFF. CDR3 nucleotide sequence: TGTGCCAGCAGTTATCGGGGCCAACCTACAACGGAGCAGTTCTTC.

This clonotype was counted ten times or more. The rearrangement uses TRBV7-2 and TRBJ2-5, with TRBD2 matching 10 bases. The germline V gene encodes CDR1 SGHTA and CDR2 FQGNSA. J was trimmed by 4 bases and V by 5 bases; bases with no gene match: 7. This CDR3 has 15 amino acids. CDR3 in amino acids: CASSAYSGGRETQYF. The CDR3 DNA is TGTGCCAGCAGCGCATATAGCGGGGGGAGAGAGACCCAGTACTTC.

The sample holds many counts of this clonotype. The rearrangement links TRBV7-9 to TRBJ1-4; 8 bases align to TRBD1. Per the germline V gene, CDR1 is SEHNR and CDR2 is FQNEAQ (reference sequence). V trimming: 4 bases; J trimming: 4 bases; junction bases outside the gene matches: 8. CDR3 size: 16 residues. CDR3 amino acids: CASSWRAGQDNEKLFF. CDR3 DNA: TGTGCCAGCAGCTGGCGCGCGGGACAGGATAATGAAAAACTGTTTTTT.

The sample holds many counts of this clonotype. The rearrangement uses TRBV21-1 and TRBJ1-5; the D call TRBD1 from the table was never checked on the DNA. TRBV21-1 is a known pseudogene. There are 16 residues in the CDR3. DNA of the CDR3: TGTGCCAGCAGCACCCGGACCTCGTCAAGCAATCAGCCCCAGCATTTT. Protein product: CASSTRTSSSNQPQHF.

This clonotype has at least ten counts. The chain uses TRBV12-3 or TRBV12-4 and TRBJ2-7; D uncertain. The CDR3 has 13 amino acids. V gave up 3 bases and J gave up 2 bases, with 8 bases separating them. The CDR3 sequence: CASSFDRAYEQYF. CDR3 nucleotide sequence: TGTGCCAGCAGTTTTGATAGAGCCTACGAGCAGTACTTC.

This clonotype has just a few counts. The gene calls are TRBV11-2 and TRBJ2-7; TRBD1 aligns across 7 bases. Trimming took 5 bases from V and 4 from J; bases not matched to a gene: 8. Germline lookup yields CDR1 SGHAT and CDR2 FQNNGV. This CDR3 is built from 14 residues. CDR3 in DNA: TGTGCCAGCAGCCCACGGGACAGAGCTTACGAGCAGTACTTC. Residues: CASSPRDRAYEQYF.

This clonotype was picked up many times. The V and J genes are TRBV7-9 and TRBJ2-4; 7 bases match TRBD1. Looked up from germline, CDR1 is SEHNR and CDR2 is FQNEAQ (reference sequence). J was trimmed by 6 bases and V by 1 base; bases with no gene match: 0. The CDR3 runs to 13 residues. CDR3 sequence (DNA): TGTGCCAGCAGCTTAGGGGACAGAAACATTCAGTACTTC. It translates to CASSLGDRNIQYF.

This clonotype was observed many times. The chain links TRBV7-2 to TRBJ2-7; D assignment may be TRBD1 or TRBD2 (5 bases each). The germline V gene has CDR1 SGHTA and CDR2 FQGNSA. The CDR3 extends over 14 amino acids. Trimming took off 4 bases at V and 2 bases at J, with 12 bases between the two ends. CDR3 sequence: CASSYARGAYEQYF. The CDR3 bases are TGTGCCAGCAGCTACGCTAGGGGAGCCTACGAGCAGTACTTC.

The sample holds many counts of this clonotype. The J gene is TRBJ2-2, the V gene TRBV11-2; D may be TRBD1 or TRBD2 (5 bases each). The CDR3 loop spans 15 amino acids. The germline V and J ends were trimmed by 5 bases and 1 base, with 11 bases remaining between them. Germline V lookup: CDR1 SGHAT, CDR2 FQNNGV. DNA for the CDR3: TGTGCCAGCAGCCTGGGGACGAGGAACACCGGGGAGCTGTTTTTT. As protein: CASSLGTRNTGELFF. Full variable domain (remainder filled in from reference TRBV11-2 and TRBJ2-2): EAGVAQSPRYKIIEKRQSVAFWCNPISGHATLYWYQQILGQGPKLLIQFQNNGVVDDSQLPKDRFSAERLKGVDSTLKIQPAKLEDSAVYLCASSLGTRNTGELFFGEGSRLTVL.

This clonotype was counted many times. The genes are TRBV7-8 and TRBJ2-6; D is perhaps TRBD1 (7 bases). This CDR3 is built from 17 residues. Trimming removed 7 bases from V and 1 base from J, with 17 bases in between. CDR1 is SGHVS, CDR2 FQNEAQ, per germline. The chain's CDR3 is CASIAGTVYSGANVLTF. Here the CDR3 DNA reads TGTGCCAGCATCGCGGGGACAGTTTATTCTGGGGCCAACGTCCTGACTTTC.

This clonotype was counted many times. The CDR3 protein is CASRVAYNEQFF. Written as DNA, the CDR3 is TGTGCCAGCCGGGTTGCCTACAATGAGCAGTTCTTC. The chain has TRBV7-9 and TRBJ2-1; no firm D call. Trimming shortened V by 8 bases and J by 2 bases, and 7 bases separated the two germline ends. The CDR3 runs 12 residues. Germline lookup yields CDR1 SEHNR and CDR2 FQNEAQ (reference sequence).

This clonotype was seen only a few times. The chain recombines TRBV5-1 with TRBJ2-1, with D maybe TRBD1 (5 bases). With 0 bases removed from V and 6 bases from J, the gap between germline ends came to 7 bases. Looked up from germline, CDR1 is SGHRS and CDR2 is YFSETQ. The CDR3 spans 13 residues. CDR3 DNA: TGCGCCAGCAGCTTGGGACAGACCAATGAGCAGTTCTTC. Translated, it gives CASSLGQTNEQFF.

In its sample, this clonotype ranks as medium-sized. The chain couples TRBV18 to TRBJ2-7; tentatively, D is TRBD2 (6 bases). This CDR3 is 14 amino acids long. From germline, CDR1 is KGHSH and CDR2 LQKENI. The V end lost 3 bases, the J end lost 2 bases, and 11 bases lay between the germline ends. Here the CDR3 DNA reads TGTGCCAGCTCACCGCGGACTACCCCCTACGAGCAGTACTTC. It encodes CASSPRTTPYEQYF.

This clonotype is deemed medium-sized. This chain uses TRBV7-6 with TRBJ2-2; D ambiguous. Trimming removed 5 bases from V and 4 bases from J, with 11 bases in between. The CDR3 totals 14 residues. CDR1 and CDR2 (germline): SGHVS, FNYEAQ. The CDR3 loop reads CASSVIESTGELFF. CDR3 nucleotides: TGTGCCAGCAGCGTCATAGAAAGCACCGGGGAGCTGTTTTTT.

The CDR3 coding sequence is TGTGCCAGCAGTGAAAGGGGTCCGAACACTGAAGCTTTCTTT. This sequence encodes CASSERGPNTEAFF. The chain couples TRBV6-1 to TRBJ1-1; D perhaps matches TRBD1 (5 bases). The CDR3 sequence is 14 residues long. Germline lookup yields CDR1 MNHNS and CDR2 SASEGT. The V end was cut by 2 bases, the J end by 1 base, with 8 bases between.

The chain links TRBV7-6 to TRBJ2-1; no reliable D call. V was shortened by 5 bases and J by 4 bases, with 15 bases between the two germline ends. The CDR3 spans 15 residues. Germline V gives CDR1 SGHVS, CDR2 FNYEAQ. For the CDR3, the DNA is TGTGCCAGCAGCCCGGGCAGGACCGAGTACAATGAGCAGTTCTTC. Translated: CASSPGRTEYNEQFF.

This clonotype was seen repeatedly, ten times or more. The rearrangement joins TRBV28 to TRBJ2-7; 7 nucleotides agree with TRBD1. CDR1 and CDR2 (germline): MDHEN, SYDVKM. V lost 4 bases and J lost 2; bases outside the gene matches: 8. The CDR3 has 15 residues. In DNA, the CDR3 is TGTGCCAGCAGTTCCCCCCGGACAGGTACCTACGAGCAGTACTTC. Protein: CASSSPRTGTYEQYF.

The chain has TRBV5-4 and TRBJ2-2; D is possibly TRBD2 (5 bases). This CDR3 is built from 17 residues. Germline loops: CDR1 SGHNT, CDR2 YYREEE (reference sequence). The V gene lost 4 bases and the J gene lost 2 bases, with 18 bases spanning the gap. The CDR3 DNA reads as TGTGCCAGCAGCCCCACTAGTTCGGCCGCCAACACCGGGGAGCTGTTTTTT. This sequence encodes CASSPTSSAANTGELFF.

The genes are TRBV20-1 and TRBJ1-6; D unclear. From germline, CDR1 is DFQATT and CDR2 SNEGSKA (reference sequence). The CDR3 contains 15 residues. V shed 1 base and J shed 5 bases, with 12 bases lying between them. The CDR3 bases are TGCAGTGCTAGAGCGTCGAACCTGGATAATTCACCCCTCCACTTT. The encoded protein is CSARASNLDNSPLHF.

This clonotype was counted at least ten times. DNA for the CDR3: TGCAGTGCTAGGCACACAGAAACAGGGGATAGAGATACGCAGTATTTT. Protein product: CSARHTETGDRDTQYF. V gene TRBV20-1 combines with J gene TRBJ2-3; 7 nucleotides align to TRBD1. Germline CDR1 DFQATT, CDR2 SNEGSKA (reference sequence). This CDR3 comprises 16 residues. With 3 bases clipped from V and 5 bases from J, the junction kept 14 bases outside the gene matches.